One and the same sample provided the 29 T cell receptor beta chains below, sequenced in a study of blood T cell repertoires in COVID-19. This table comes from immunoSEQ multiplex PCR, and its TCRdb copy is limited to in-frame clones, with some not included. The repertoire includes some 57,000 clones, 85% to 90% of them detected once, and about 9.4% sits in the top ten. The sample consisted of peripheral blood. All receptors come from a human donor in a cohort sampled during active COVID-19.

V and J are TRBV6-1 and TRBJ1-5; D is undetermined. Germline lookup yields CDR1 MNHNS and CDR2 SASEGT. The CDR3 runs to 15 residues. V was trimmed by 2 bases and J by 1 base, leaving 9 bases between them. CDR3 sequence: CASSEYRVSNQPQHF. Written as DNA, the CDR3 is TGTGCCAGCAGTGAATACCGAGTCAGCAATCAGCCCCAGCATTTT.

The V call is TRBV5-1, the J call TRBJ1-3, with D unclear. Germline V lookup: CDR1 SGHRS, CDR2 YFSETQ. The ends were cut back, 2 bases at V and 8 bases at J, with 11 bases in the middle. The CDR3 loop spans 13 amino acids. CDR3 DNA: TGCGCCAGCAGCTTTATATCCGGAGACACCATATATTTT. Translating gives CASSFISGDTIYF.

The genes are TRBV15 and TRBJ2-1; TRBD2 aligns across 11 bases. CDR1 and CDR2 from the germline V gene are LNHNV and YYDKDF (reference sequence). V was clipped by 3 bases and J by 1 base; unmatched bases: 14. CDR3 length: 20 amino acids. CDR3: CATSSAPGLAVYLSYNEQFF. The DNA of the CDR3 is TGTGCCACCAGCAGTGCTCCGGGACTAGCGGTCTACCTTTCCTACAATGAGCAGTTCTTC.

This chain connects TRBV5-1 to TRBJ2-1; the D is unclear. Germline V gene data show CDR1 as SGHRS and CDR2 as YFSETQ. The length of the CDR3 is 15 residues. The V gene lost 1 base and the J gene lost 7 bases, with 15 bases spanning the gap. In DNA, the CDR3 is TGCGCCAGCAGCTTGACTCCGGGTGCCGGTAATGAGCAGTTCTTC. This gives the protein CASSLTPGAGNEQFF.

This clone was detected only a few times. The V and J genes are TRBV27 and TRBJ2-2; no firm D call. Trimming removed 5 bases from V and 5 bases from J, with 24 bases in between. The CDR3 contains 18 residues. Germline V lookup: CDR1 MNHEY, CDR2 SMNVEV (reference sequence). This CDR3 reads CASSASRALRSATGELFF. The CDR3 DNA sequence: TGTGCCAGCAGTGCCTCTAGAGCCCTAAGAAGCGCAACCGGGGAGCTGTTTTTT.

This rearrangement joins TRBV12-2 to TRBJ1-5; TRBD1 was called by the table and not checked on the DNA. TRBV12-2 is deemed a pseudogene. The CDR3 length is 17 residues. CDR3 residues: CASRLPRDKCVNQPQHF. The DNA for the CDR3 is TGTGCAAGTCGCTTACCACGGGACAAATGCGTCAATCAGCCCCAGCATTTT.

This chain links TRBV19 with TRBJ2-5, with TRBD2 matching 14 bases. Germline lookup yields CDR1 LNHDA and CDR2 SQIVND (reference sequence). The CDR3 runs 16 residues. Trimming took 6 bases from V and 2 from J; bases not matched to a gene: 5. CDR3 in amino acids: CASRGLAGDPQETQYF. CDR3 in DNA: TGTGCCAGTAGGGGACTAGCGGGAGACCCACAAGAGACCCAGTACTTC.

The chain combines TRBV4-1 with TRBJ2-7; TRBD1 matches at 9 bases. Trimming removed 0 bases from V and 3 bases from J; junction bases left unmatched: 9. CDR1 is MGHRA and CDR2 is YSYEKL in the germline V gene. There are 17 residues in the CDR3. Here the CDR3 DNA reads TGCGCCAGCAGCCAAGAGGGAGGGACAGGGCGGATCTACGAGCAGTACTTC. Its translation: CASSQEGGTGRIYEQYF.

Worth noting for this clone: This same CDR3 is encoded by further DNA sequences in the sample. In DNA form, the CDR3 reads TGTGCCAGCAGCTTAAAGGCAGGAAACACTGAAGCTTTCTTT. Its protein is CASSLKAGNTEAFF. The chain carries TRBV7-2 and TRBJ1-1; no reliable D call. Germline lookup yields CDR1 SGHTA and CDR2 FQGNSA. CDR3 size: 14 residues. Between the trimmed V and J ends, which lost 2 bases and 2 bases, there was a span of 9 bases.

The chain has TRBV4-3 and TRBJ1-2; D is perhaps TRBD1 (5 bases). Trimming cost V 0 bases and J 5 bases, with 19 bases left between them. The V gene's germline CDR1 is LGHNA and CDR2 YSLEER. The CDR3 is made up of 17 amino acids. CDR3: CASSQDSRGNQRYGYTF. The CDR3 DNA reads as TGCGCCAGCAGCCAAGATAGTAGGGGCAACCAACGGTATGGCTACACCTTC.

The chain is built from TRBV28 and TRBJ2-3, with 7 bases lining up with TRBD2. Germline CDR1 is MDHEN and CDR2 is SYDVKM. V lost 0 bases, J lost 3 bases, and 6 bases stayed unmatched. The CDR3 extends over 16 amino acids. The CDR3 is CASSLWGRERTDTQYF. In DNA, the CDR3 is TGTGCCAGCAGTTTATGGGGGCGGGAGAGGACAGATACGCAGTATTTT.

The DNA of the CDR3 is TGTGCCACCAGTGACCCGGGACTAGCGGGAGAGACCCAGTACTTC. Amino acid sequence: CATSDPGLAGETQYF. The chain couples TRBV24-1 to TRBJ2-5; 12 bases fit TRBD2. V lost 4 bases to trimming and J lost 4 bases; unmatched junction nucleotides: 3. This CDR3 region has 15 residues. The germline V gene has CDR1 KGHDR and CDR2 SFDVKD.

V usage is TRBV30 and J usage is TRBJ2-7; D may be TRBD2 (6 bases). The ends were cut back, 2 bases at V and 9 bases at J, with 14 bases in the middle. Germline CDR1 reads GTSNPN; CDR2 reads SVGIG (reference sequence). The CDR3 has 12 amino acids. The CDR3: CAWSKGTGGQYF. The CDR3 nucleotides are TGTGCCTGGAGTAAGGGGACCGGGGGGCAGTACTTC. Based on the CDR3 plus reference TRBV30 and TRBJ2-7, the full variable domain is SQTIHQWPATLVQPVGSPLSLECTVEGTSNPNLYWYRQAAGRGLQLLFYSVGIGQISSEVPQNLSASRPQDRQFILSSKKLLLSDSGFYLCAWSKGTGGQYFGPGTRLTVT.

In its sample, this clone was seen once. The chain uses TRBV6-5 and TRBJ2-2, with 8 positions matching TRBD2. J was trimmed by 1 base and V by 8 bases; bases with no gene match: 3. The CDR3 runs to 14 residues. The germline V gene has CDR1 MNHEY and CDR2 SVGAGI. CDR3 bases: TGTGCCAGCGGGCTAGCGGGGAACACCGGGGAGCTGTTTTTT. Amino acids: CASGLAGNTGELFF.

This chain links TRBV11-3 with TRBJ1-3; a possible D gene is TRBD1 (6 bases). There are 17 residues in the CDR3. CDR1 is SGHNT and CDR2 is YENEEA in the germline V gene. V lost 7 bases and J 2 bases, leaving 21 bases between the germline ends. The CDR3 DNA follows: TGTGCCAGCAACTTCCTGTGCGGGGGCGACGCTGGAAACACCATATATTTT. Protein: CASNFLCGGDAGNTIYF.

The CDR3 DNA sequence: TGTGCCAGCATTAGGTGGGCAGGGGGTAGGTACGAGCAGTACTTC. Protein product: CASIRWAGGRYEQYF. The J gene is TRBJ2-7, the V gene TRBV6-5, with TRBD1 matching over 7 bases. V was clipped by 7 bases and J by 4 bases; unmatched bases: 13. The CDR3 consists of 15 residues. Germline V lookup: CDR1 MNHEY, CDR2 SVGAGI.

This clone was seen once. This chain joins TRBV19 and TRBJ2-1, with D perhaps matching TRBD1 (5 bases). The CDR3 runs to 12 residues. Germline V lookup: CDR1 LNHDA, CDR2 SQIVND (reference sequence). V was pared by 4 bases and J by 10 bases, with 11 bases between. The CDR3 DNA sequence: TGTGCCAGTAGTACCCAGACAGCCGAGCAGTTCTTC. Translating gives CASSTQTAEQFF. Based on the CDR3 plus reference TRBV19 and TRBJ2-1, the full variable domain is DGGITQSPKYLFRKEGQNVTLSCEQNLNHDAMYWYRQDPGQGLRLIYYSQIVNDFQKGDIAEGYSVSREKKESFPLTVTSAQKNPTAFYLCASSTQTAEQFFGPGTRLTVL.

This chain connects TRBV4-3 to TRBJ2-5; D is perhaps TRBD2 (5 bases). The V gene's germline CDR1 is LGHNA and CDR2 YSLEER. Trimming left V 1 base short and J 5 bases short, with 8 bases between. The CDR3 is made up of 13 amino acids. CDR3 nucleotide sequence: TGCGCCAGCAGCCAAGGAGGCGGGGAGACCCAGTACTTC. Encoded protein: CASSQGGGETQYF.

This clone was detected a few times. The chain employs TRBV28 and TRBJ2-7, with 13 positions matching TRBD2. Trimming removed 7 bases from V and 3 bases from J; junction bases left unmatched: 3. The CDR3 is 14 amino acids. CDR1 is MDHEN and CDR2 is SYDVKM in the germline V gene. The CDR3 DNA reads TGTGCCAGCATCGGGACTAGCGGGAACTACGAGCAGTACTTC. It yields the protein CASIGTSGNYEQYF. The full variable domain, its missing parts supplied by reference TRBV28 and TRBJ2-7, is DVKVTQSSRYLVKRTGEKVFLECVQDMDHENMFWYRQDPGLGLRLIYFSYDVKMKEKGDIPEGYSVSREKKERFSLILESASTNQTSMYLCASIGTSGNYEQYFGPGTRLTVT.

In this sample, this clone turned up once. The genes are TRBV20-1 and TRBJ1-5, with TRBD1 as a possible D gene (5 bases). V lost 3 bases, J lost 0 bases, and 15 bases lay in between. This CDR3 region has 16 residues. From germline, CDR1 is DFQATT and CDR2 SNEGSKA (reference sequence). Here the CDR3 reads CSASQGGQYSNQPQHF. The CDR3 DNA sequence: TGCAGTGCTAGTCAGGGTGGGCAGTATAGCAATCAGCCCCAGCATTTT.

Written as DNA, the CDR3 is TGTGCCAGCAGCGATGGACAGCGCGGGACTGAAGCTTTCTTT. Its protein is CASSDGQRGTEAFF. V is TRBV9 and J is TRBJ1-1; D may be TRBD1 (6 bases). Trimming took off 3 bases at V and 5 bases at J, with 14 bases between the two ends. The CDR3 length is 14 residues. Germline V CDR1 and CDR2: SGDLS, YYNGEE. Looking up the rest from reference TRBV9 and TRBJ1-1 gives the full variable domain: DSGVTQTPKHLITATGQRVTLRCSPRSGDLSVYWYQQSLDQGLQFLIQYYNGEERAKGNILERFSAQQFPDLHSELNLSSLELGDSALYFCASSDGQRGTEAFFGQGTRLTVV.

This chain connects TRBV18 to TRBJ2-7, with TRBD2 identical over 10 bases. Germline CDR1 and CDR2: KGHSH and LQKENI. This CDR3 has 15 amino acids. Trimming removed 3 bases from V and 3 bases from J; junction bases left unmatched: 5. CDR3 nucleotides: TGTGCCAGCTCACCCATAGCGGGAGGTAGCTACGAGCAGTACTTC. This gives the protein CASSPIAGGSYEQYF.

The chain has TRBV5-1 and TRBJ2-2; TRBD2 agrees at 10 bases. The CDR3 sequence is 17 residues long. Germline trimming cut 4 bases from V and 4 bases from J; bases unmatched to any gene: 10. Per germline, CDR1 SGHRS and CDR2 YFSETQ. This CDR3 reads CASSPPASGSRTGELFF. The CDR3 bases are TGCGCCAGCAGCCCACCGGCTAGCGGGAGTCGCACCGGGGAGCTGTTTTTT.

The gene calls are TRBV27 and TRBJ2-1; D is perhaps TRBD1 (5 bases). Germline V gene data show CDR1 as MNHEY and CDR2 as SMNVEV (reference sequence). V dropped 0 bases and J dropped 10 bases, with 13 bases sitting between them. The CDR3 runs to 14 residues. The CDR3 DNA follows: TGTGCCAGCAGTTTATCGGAGATAGCAGGGGAGCAGTTCTTC. It encodes CASSLSEIAGEQFF.

The chain combines TRBV5-4 with TRBJ2-7; 8 positions agree with TRBD1. CDR1 is SGHNT, CDR2 YYREEE, per germline (reference sequence). The CDR3 length is 14 residues. V shed 4 bases and J 2 bases; nucleotides not matched to a gene: 5. In nucleotides, the CDR3 is TGTGCCAGCAGCCCGGGACAGGAGACCTACGAGCAGTACTTC. It is translated as CASSPGQETYEQYF.

This chain links TRBV1 with TRBJ2-3; no DNA check was done on the table's D call, TRBD2. TRBV1 is designated a pseudogene. There are 18 residues in the CDR3. In nucleotides, the CDR3 is TGCACCAGCAGCCAAGACCTAGCGGGGATCCGAAGCACAGATACGCAGTATTTT. Amino acids: CTSSQDLAGIRSTDTQYF.

The V gene is TRBV4-2, the J gene TRBJ2-3; the D gene is possibly TRBD2 (5 bases). This CDR3 is 15 amino acids long. Trimming took off 0 bases at V and 4 bases at J, with 11 bases between the two ends. Germline values: CDR1 LGHNA, CDR2 YNFKEQ. The CDR3 bases are TGTGCCAGCAGCCAAGATCTTGAGAGGGCAGATACGCAGTATTTT. Amino acid sequence: CASSQDLERADTQYF.

The V call is TRBV5-1, the J call TRBJ1-2; tentative D call: TRBD1 (6 bases). The CDR3 covers 15 residues. CDR1 and CDR2 (germline): SGHRS, YFSETQ. V gave up 4 bases and J gave up 0 bases, with 13 bases separating them. Here the CDR3 reads CASSVIGTPNYGYTF. CDR3 DNA sequence: TGCGCCAGCAGCGTAATAGGGACACCTAACTATGGCTACACCTTC.

This rearrangement joins TRBV5-5 to TRBJ2-2; TRBD1 matches 10 bases. This CDR3 has 17 amino acids. Germline assignment: CDR1 SGHKS and CDR2 YYEKEE (reference sequence). Trimming removed 0 bases from V and 7 bases from J; junction bases left unmatched: 9. The CDR3 is CASSLAVGTGDFGELFF. Here the CDR3 DNA reads TGTGCCAGCAGCTTGGCTGTCGGGACAGGGGATTTCGGGGAGCTGTTTTTT.